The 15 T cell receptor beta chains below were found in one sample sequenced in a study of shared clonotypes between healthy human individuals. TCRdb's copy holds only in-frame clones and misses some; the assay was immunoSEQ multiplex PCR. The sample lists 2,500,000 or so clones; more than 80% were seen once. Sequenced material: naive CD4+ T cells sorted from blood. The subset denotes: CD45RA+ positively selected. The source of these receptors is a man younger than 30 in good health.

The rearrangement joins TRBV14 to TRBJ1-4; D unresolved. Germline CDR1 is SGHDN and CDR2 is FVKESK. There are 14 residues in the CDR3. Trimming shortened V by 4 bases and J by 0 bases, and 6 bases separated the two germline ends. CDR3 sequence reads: CASSLTTTNEKLFF. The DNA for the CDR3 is TGTGCCAGCAGCCTCACAACAACTAATGAAAAACTGTTTTTT.

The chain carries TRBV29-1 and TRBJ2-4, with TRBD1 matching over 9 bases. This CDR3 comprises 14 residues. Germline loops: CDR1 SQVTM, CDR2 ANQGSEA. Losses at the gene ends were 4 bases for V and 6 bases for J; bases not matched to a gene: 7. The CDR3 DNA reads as TGCAGCGTTGGGGACAGGGAGAATAGAAACATTCAGTACTTC. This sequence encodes CSVGDRENRNIQYF.

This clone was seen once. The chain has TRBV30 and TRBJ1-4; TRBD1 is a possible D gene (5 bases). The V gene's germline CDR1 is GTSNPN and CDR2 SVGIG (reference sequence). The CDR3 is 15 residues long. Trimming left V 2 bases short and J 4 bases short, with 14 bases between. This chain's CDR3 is CAWSRAIGVNEKLFF. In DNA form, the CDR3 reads TGTGCCTGGAGTAGGGCCATAGGGGTTAATGAAAAACTGTTTTTT.

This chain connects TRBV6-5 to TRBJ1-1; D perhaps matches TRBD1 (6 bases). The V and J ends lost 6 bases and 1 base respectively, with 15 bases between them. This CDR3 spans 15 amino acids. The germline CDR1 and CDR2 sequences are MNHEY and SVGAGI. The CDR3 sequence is CASSSGQITNTEAFF. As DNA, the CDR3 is TGTGCCAGCAGCTCTGGACAGATAACGAACACTGAAGCTTTCTTT.

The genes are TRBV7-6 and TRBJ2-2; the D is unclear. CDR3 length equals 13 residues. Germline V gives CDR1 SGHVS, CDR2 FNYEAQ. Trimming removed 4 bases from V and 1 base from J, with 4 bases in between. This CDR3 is CASSSGNTGELFF. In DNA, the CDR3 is TGTGCCAGCAGCTCGGGGAACACCGGGGAGCTGTTTTTT. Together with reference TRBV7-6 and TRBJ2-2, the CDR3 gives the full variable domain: GAGVSQSPRYKVTKRGQDVALRCDPISGHVSLYWYRQALGQGPEFLTYFNYEAQQDKSGLPNDRFSAERPEGSISTLTIQRTEQRDSAMYRCASSSGNTGELFFGEGSRLTVL.

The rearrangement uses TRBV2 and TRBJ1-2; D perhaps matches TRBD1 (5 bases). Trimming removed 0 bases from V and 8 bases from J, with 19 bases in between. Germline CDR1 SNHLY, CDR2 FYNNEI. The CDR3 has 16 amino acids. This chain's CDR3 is CASSEAGVWRTEGYTF. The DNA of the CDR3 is TGTGCCAGCAGTGAAGCGGGGGTGTGGCGGACGGAAGGCTACACCTTC.

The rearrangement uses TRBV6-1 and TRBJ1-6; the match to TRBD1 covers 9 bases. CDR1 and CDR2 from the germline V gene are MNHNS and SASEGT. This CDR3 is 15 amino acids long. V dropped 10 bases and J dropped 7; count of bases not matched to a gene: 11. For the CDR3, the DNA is TGTGCCATCTTCGGGGGGGGACAGGGAAATTCACCCCTCCACTTT. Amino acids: CAIFGGGQGNSPLHF.

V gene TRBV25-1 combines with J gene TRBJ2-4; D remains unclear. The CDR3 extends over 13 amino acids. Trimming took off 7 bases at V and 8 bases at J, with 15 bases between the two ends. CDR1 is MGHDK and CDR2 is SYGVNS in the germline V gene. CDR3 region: CASIGPKMDIQYF. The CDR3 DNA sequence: TGTGCCAGCATCGGACCAAAGATGGACATTCAGTACTTC.

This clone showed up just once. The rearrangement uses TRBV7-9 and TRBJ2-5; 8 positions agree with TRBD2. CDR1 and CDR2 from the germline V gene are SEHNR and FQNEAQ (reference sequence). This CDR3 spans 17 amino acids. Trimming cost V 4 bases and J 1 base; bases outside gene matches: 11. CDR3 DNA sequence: TGTGCCAGCAGCTGGGGACTAGTGGAGCGTCGCCAAGAGACCCAGTACTTC. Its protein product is CASSWGLVERRQETQYF.

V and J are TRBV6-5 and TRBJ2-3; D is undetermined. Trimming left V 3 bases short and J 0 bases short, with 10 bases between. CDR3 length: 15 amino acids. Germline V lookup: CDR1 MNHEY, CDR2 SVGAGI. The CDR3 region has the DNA TGTGCCAGCAGTTATTTTGCCCAAAGCACAGATACGCAGTATTTT. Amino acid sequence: CASSYFAQSTDTQYF.

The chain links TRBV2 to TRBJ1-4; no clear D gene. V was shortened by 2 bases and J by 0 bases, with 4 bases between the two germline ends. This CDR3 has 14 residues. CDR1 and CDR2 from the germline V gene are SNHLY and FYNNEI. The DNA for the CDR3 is TGTGCCAGCAGTGAAAAGACAACTAATGAAAAACTGTTTTTT. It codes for CASSEKTTNEKLFF.

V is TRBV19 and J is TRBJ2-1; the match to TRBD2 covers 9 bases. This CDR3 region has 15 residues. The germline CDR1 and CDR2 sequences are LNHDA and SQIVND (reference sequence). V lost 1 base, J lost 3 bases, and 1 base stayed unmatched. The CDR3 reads CASSIAAGGYNEQFF. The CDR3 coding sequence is TGTGCCAGTAGTATAGCAGCGGGAGGCTACAATGAGCAGTTCTTC.

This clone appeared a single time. The CDR3 DNA follows: TGTGCCAGTAGTATAGGAGACAGGGTGAGCACAGATACGCAGTATTTT. This gives the protein CASSIGDRVSTDTQYF. This chain uses TRBV19 with TRBJ2-3, with 7 bases matching TRBD1. The CDR3 has 16 amino acids. The V segment lost 1 base and the J segment 0 bases; nucleotides outside the gene matches: 4. Per germline, CDR1 LNHDA and CDR2 SQIVND (reference sequence).

The chain's CDR3 is CASSSGLAGGPGYVKTQYF. The CDR3 region has the DNA TGTGCCAGCAGCTCGGGACTAGCGGGAGGGCCGGGTTACGTAAAGACCCAGTACTTC. The chain is built from TRBV7-2 and TRBJ2-5; 16 bases fit TRBD2. The CDR3 sequence is 19 residues long. Germline V CDR1 and CDR2: SGHTA, FQGNSA. V shed 4 bases and J 6 bases; nucleotides not matched to a gene: 14. The variable domain in full, completed from reference TRBV7-2 and TRBJ2-5, reads GAGVSQSPSNKVTEKGKDVELRCDPISGHTALYWYRQSLGQGLEFLIYFQGNSAPDKSGLPSDRFSAERTGGSVSTLTIQRTQQEDSAVYLCASSSGLAGGPGYVKTQYFGPGTRLLVL.

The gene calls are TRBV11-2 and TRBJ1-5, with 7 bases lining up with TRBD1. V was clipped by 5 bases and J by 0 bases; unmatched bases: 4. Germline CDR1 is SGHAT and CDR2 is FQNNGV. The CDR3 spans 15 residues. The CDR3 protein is CASSKYRGSNQPQHF. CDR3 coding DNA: TGTGCCAGCAGCAAATACAGGGGTAGCAATCAGCCCCAGCATTTT.